Given below is one TCR beta chain in context. Its specificity is not known. This record comes from a study of Ad26.COV2.S vaccination and SARS-CoV-2 variants. Indicated treatment: some 19 received Ad26.COV2.S at low or high dose, single or two shots; a few received placebo; per-sample allocation not given. Day 63 after the first vaccine or placebo injection was the time point for sampling. The table came from immunoSEQ multiplex PCR; TCRdb's copy has only in-frame clones and leaves some out. The repertoire holds about 390,000 clones, with 70% to 90% as singletons. The CDR3 runs 15 residues. From germline, CDR1 is LGHNA and CDR2 YSLEER. The V gene end was trimmed by 0 bases and the J gene end by 4 bases; junction bases not matched to a gene: 4. Study-wide results and limits: Vaccinated individuals (as opposed to placebo recipients) had higher spike-specific TCR breadth. The analyses of TCR breadth and depth may have understated the size of total T cell responses. For non-spike TCRs, breadth in vaccine recipients resembled that in placebo recipients.

The V gene is TRBV4-3, the J gene TRBJ2-7; 9 bases fit TRBD1. The TCR comes from a person between 18 and 59 years old who received the Ad26.COV2.S COVID-19 vaccine or a placebo. This sample comprised peripheral blood, obtained in a trial of Ad26.COV2.S vaccine versus placebo. CDR3 DNA sequence: TGCGCCAGCAGCCAAGAGGGACAGGGTGTGTACGAGCAGTACTTC. This codes for CASSQEGQGVYEQYF.